This TCR beta chain was found in a study of T-cell reconstitution after alpha-beta-depleted transplantation in children. The study's findings and limits: Expanded graft clones numbering several hundred reportedly gave rise to alpha-beta T cells about two months after transplant. Surviving recipient T cells and thymic progenitors accounted for the high day-60 TCRbeta diversity observed in some patients. Newly generated T cells supplied most T-cell counts and diversity one year post-transplant.

As concerns this clonotype: Its antigen is as yet unknown.

The TCRbeta library incorporated unique molecular identifiers. One entry per CDR3 protein results from TCRdb running MiXCR on the PCR reads. The sample yields approximately 130,000 distinct CDR3 sequences, roughly 10% seen once. CDR3 length: 14 amino acids. The V gene lost 0 bases and the J gene lost 2 bases, with 7 bases spanning the gap. Germline V gene data show CDR1 as SGDLS and CDR2 as YYNGEE. Sample: PBMCs, mostly from graft donor cells, taken 180 days after TCRalphabeta/CD19-depleted stem cell transplant. The rearrangement links TRBV9 to TRBJ2-3; D is unresolved. This clonotype was sampled from a girl under three years old who had a stem cell transplant for combined immunodeficiency, so the T cells may come from the graft donor. CDR3 in amino acids: CASSVGPYTDTQYF. The DNA of the CDR3 is TGTGCCAGCAGCGTAGGCCCATACACAGATACGCAGTATTTT.